Below, 9 T cell receptor beta chains from the same sample are listed, as sequenced in a study of CD8 T cells in ankylosing spondylitis. Findings and caveats of the study: In ankylosing spondylitis blood, a motif of several highly homologous TCR beta variants appeared characteristic.

For these receptors, no antigen is known. In TCRdb, the 5' RACE reads were re-called with MiXCR into one record per CDR3 protein. The sample yields about 500,000 distinct CDR3 sequences, roughly 5.2% seen once. Sequenced sample: blood, either unsorted or a sorted T cell fraction (not recorded which). The receptors come from a male donor with ankylosing spondylitis.

This clonotype has a count of ten or more. The rearrangement links TRBV2 to TRBJ1-4; no clear D gene. The length of the CDR3 is 13 residues. Germline CDR1 is SNHLY and CDR2 is FYNNEI. Trimming stripped 6 bases from V and 3 bases from J, with 8 bases between. CDR3: CASRPLPNEKLFF. The CDR3 nucleotides read TGTGCCAGCAGACCATTACCTAATGAAAAACTGTTTTTT. Full variable domain (remainder filled in from reference TRBV2 and TRBJ1-4): EPEVTQTPSHQVTQMGQEVILRCVPISNHLYFYWYRQILGQKVEFLVSFYNNEISEKSEIFDDQFSVERPDGSNFTLKIRSTKLEDSAMYFCASRPLPNEKLFFGSGTQLSVL.

In its sample, this clonotype was seen many times. This chain joins TRBV6-2 or TRBV6-3 and TRBJ2-4; possibly TRBD1 for D (6 bases). Germline CDR1 MNHEY, CDR2 SVGEGT. V lost 6 bases to trimming and J lost 0 bases, with 15 bases between them. This CDR3 has 16 amino acids. CDR3 coding DNA: TGTGCCAGCAGGAAGGGACAAATCCTAGCCAAAAACATTCAGTACTTC. This gives the protein CASRKGQILAKNIQYF.

In its sample, this clonotype was seen many times. This chain uses TRBV10-3 with TRBJ1-2; D is unresolved. The CDR3 is 15 amino acids. Per germline, CDR1 ENHRY and CDR2 SYGVKD. With 2 bases removed from V and 10 bases from J, the gap between germline ends came to 20 bases. Written as DNA, the CDR3 is TGTGCCATCAGTGAGAGCCACCACCTTAAGTCCGCCTACACCTTC. Amino acids: CAISESHHLKSAYTF.

The chain employs TRBV10-3 and TRBJ2-7; D not resolved. Trimming stripped 4 bases from V and 3 bases from J, with 10 bases between. The CDR3 loop spans 13 amino acids. Germline V CDR1 and CDR2: ENHRY, SYGVKD. The chain's CDR3 is CAISGVAGYEQYF. CDR3 bases: TGTGCCATCAGTGGGGTAGCTGGCTACGAGCAGTACTTC.

The chain joins TRBV12-3 or TRBV12-4 to TRBJ2-5; unclear D gene. The CDR3 length is 12 residues. V shed 3 bases and J shed 6 bases, with 8 bases lying between them. CDR3 region: CASSFFPQTQYF. The CDR3 nucleotides read TGTGCCAGCAGTTTTTTTCCGCAGACCCAGTACTTC.

This clonotype appeared a few times. CDR3 sequence reads: CASSLRGTEEGGANVLTF. The CDR3 nucleotides are TGTGCCAGCAGCTTACGAGGGACAGAAGAAGGTGGGGCCAACGTCCTGACTTTC. V gene TRBV7-3 combines with J gene TRBJ2-6; TRBD1 matches 7 bases. V was pared by 2 bases and J by 3 bases, with 10 bases of the junction left unmatched. The CDR3 spans 18 residues. Germline CDR1 and CDR2: SGHTA and FQGTGA.

This clonotype was observed a few times. The DNA for the CDR3 is TGCAGTGCGTGGACTAGGGAAGAGACCCAGTACTTC. Its protein product is CSAWTREETQYF. The J gene is TRBJ2-5, the V gene TRBV20-1; 7 bases agree with TRBD2. In germline, CDR1 is DFQATT, CDR2 SNEGSKA (reference sequence). The CDR3 extends over 12 amino acids. Germline trimming cut 6 bases from V and 3 bases from J; bases unmatched to any gene: 4.

In this sample, this clonotype turned up many times. This chain connects TRBV29-1 to TRBJ2-3; no reliable D call. In germline, CDR1 is SQVTM, CDR2 ANQGSEA. Trimming shortened V by 7 bases and J by 4 bases, and 18 bases separated the two germline ends. This CDR3 spans 14 amino acids. CDR3 protein: CSGQIGAWPDTQYF. CDR3 coding DNA: TGCAGCGGTCAAATAGGAGCATGGCCAGATACGCAGTATTTT.

This clonotype was found many times. The rearrangement joins TRBV6-2 or TRBV6-3 to TRBJ1-2; no definite D call. Germline assignment: CDR1 MNHEY and CDR2 SVGEGT. The length of the CDR3 is 16 residues. V dropped 2 bases and J dropped 7 bases, with 20 bases sitting between them. The CDR3 protein is CASSYTRRAPSFGYTF. CDR3 nucleotide sequence: TGTGCCAGCAGTTACACTCGCCGGGCCCCATCCTTTGGCTACACCTTC.